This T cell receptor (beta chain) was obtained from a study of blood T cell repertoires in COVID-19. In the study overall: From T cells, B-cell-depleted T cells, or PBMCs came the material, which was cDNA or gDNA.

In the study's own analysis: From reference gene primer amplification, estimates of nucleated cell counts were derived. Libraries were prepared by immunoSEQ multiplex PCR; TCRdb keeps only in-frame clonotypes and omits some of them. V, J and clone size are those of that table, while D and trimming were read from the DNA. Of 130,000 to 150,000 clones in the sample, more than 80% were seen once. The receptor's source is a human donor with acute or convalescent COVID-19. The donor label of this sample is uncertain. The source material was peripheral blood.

In DNA form, the CDR3 reads TGTGCCAGCAGCCCCGGGACTAGCGGTTTTGAGCAGTTCTTC. It specifies CASSPGTSGFEQFF. The chain couples TRBV11-2 to TRBJ2-1, with 11 bases fitting TRBD2. This CDR3 contains 14 residues. CDR1 is SGHAT, CDR2 FQNNGV, per germline. Germline trimming cut 5 bases from V and 9 bases from J; bases unmatched to any gene: 6.